This is a list of T cell receptor beta chains from one sample in a study of cytomegalovirus exposure and HLA in healthy donors. This table comes from immunoSEQ multiplex PCR, and its TCRdb copy is limited to in-frame clones, with some not included. The sample consists of 150,000 to 200,000 clones, around 76% of them appearing once. The sequenced material came from PBMCs. The receptors were gathered from a female donor in good health and CMV-seronegative. CDR3s leave out the opening cysteine and the closing phenylalanine or tryptophan. Clone size is not always given. Where it is, it says once, few, many or a class for expanded clones.

j_call clone_size v_call cdr3_aa
TRBJ1-2 - TRBV18 ASSPTVANYGYT
TRBJ2-2 - TRBV4-1 ASSLTQHPNTGELF
TRBJ2-7 few TRBV29-1 SVGSGSGADSYEQY
TRBJ1-1 - TRBV18 ATASDSSEAF
TRBJ2-7 - TRBV4-2 ASSQDTWTSGGAYEQY
TRBJ2-5 - TRBV21-1 ASSSRAGKYQETQY
TRBJ1-1 - TRBV27 ASSSLRVNTEAF
TRBJ1-5 - TRBV2 ASSVEQGGNQPQH
TRBJ2-7 - TRBV11-2 ASSLSAGQGTHEQY
TRBJ1-1 - TRBV30 AWSSGTGGFGMNTEAF
TRBJ1-1 - TRBV28 ASSSPGLNTEAF
TRBJ2-6 - TRBV11-2 ASSLDHPRSGANVLT
TRBJ2-6 - TRBV5-1 ASSLVGPGSNGANGLT
TRBJ2-5 - TRBV29-1 SVEQIAGELYQETQY
TRBJ2-7 - TRBV6-1 AGRDVAGGVYEQY
TRBJ2-6 - TRBV9 ASSGTGNRPRGANVLT
TRBJ1-3 - TRBV25-1 ASSDNGRGSGNTIY
TRBJ2-7 - TRBV15 ATSRATGGREQY
TRBJ2-5 once TRBV9 ASSVVAGQETQY
TRBJ2-5 once TRBV15 ATSSIRDRGPQETQY
TRBJ2-3 - TRBV29-1 SVAPLWGQGTDTQY
TRBJ1-5 - TRBV19 ASSIDVSNQPQH
TRBJ2-7 many TRBV18 ASSPRDRSYEQY
TRBJ2-7 few TRBV2 ASSNRGQVYEQY
TRBJ1-1 - TRBV29-1 SAAGTLNTEAF
TRBJ2-3 - TRBV18 ASSQSTGGSGDTQY
TRBJ1-2 - TRBV10-3 AIPQGQGTVYGYT